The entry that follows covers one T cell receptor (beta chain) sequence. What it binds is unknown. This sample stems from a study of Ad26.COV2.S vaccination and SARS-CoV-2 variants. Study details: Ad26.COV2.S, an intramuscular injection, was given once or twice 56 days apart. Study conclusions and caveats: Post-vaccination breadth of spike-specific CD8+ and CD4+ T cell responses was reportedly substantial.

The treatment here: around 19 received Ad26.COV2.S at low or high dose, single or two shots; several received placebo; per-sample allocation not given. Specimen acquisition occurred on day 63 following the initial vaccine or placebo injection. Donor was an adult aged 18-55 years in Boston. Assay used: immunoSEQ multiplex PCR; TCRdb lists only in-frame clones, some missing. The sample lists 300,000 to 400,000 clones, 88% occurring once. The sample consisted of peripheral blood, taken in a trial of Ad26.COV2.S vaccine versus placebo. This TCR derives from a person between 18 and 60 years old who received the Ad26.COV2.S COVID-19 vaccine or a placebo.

The CDR3 loop is CAWSVGGAWGSSYEQYF. The CDR3 coding sequence is TGTGCCTGGAGTGTGGGAGGGGCATGGGGCAGCTCCTACGAGCAGTACTTC. This chain links TRBV30 with TRBJ2-7, with 7 nucleotides matching TRBD2. In germline, CDR1 is GTSNPN, CDR2 SVGIG (reference sequence). The CDR3 spans 17 residues. Trimming took 0 bases from V and 0 from J; bases not matched to a gene: 11.